The TCR beta chain under discussion was sequenced for a study of blood T cell repertoires in COVID-19 (TCRdb year 2020). At the level of the whole study: Collaborator samples came from the United States, Italy and Spain and covered acute and convalescent phases of COVID-19. The repertoires were made available in a free public database intended to serve as a resource for research on the immune response to SARS-CoV-2. A de-identified subject ID, COVID-19 status, age in years and sex were almost always included in the sample metadata. Samples were obtained from the ongoing ImmuneRACE study (first 160 participants) and from 950 to 1,500 subjects provided by 6 global collaborators. Subjects who had been exposed to COVID-19, were actively infected with it, or had recovered from it provided the deeply sampled blood TCRbeta repertoires that made up the dataset. Where available, HLA class I and class II types were obtained from metadata supplied by the sample provider rather than from assay-based typing. The material from the prospective study consisted of cDNA or gDNA derived from T cells, B-cell-depleted T cells, or PBMCs. Broad study findings and their caveats: The quantity of clinical and demographic metadata differed by source and by participant and was supplied without curation.

A second Seattle source provided samples from volunteer blood donors who had recovered from COVID-19. The collaborating institutions used their own protocols to collect whole blood in K2EDTA tubes. Collaborator samples were shipped for TCRbeta analysis as frozen whole blood, isolated PBMCs, or DNA extracted from either sample type. About this clone: Its binding antigen is unknown. Within one base of it there is no much larger clone, and no base qualities were kept.

Sequences SEHNR (CDR1) and FQNEAQ (CDR2) are obtained from the germline V gene (reference sequence). V loses 5 bases at its end and J loses 4 bases; junction bases beyond the gene matches: 1. There are 13 amino acids in the CDR3, from cysteine to phenylalanine inclusive. Only the CDR3 part of the read is kept: 39 bases, read in frame from the first base. TCRbeta CDR3 regions were amplified from genomic DNA using the immunoSEQ Assay, a bias-controlled multiplex PCR. The published analysis was carried out like this. The number of nucleated cells in each sample was estimated by amplification of reference gene primers within the assay. To quantify the absolute abundance of each unique TCRbeta CDR3 rearrangement, sequence reads were collapsed and filtered. For each sample, productive Simpson clonality was calculated as the square root of Simpson's diversity index across productive rearrangements. This is the immuneACCESS table as TCRdb keeps it, with only in-frame sequences that have V and J called. A part of the clones is gone; compared with another copy, unresolved V genes explain less than half, and the rest is unexplained. V and J calls and clone size are those listed in that table; D and trimming were worked out from the DNA. This sample is represented by just over 70,000 clones; 80% of them were singletons. In total, the top ten clones hold about 20% of the sample.

The chain employs TRBV7-9 and TRBJ1-5; the junction holds 8 bases that match TRBD1. The sequence derives from an older man who had recovered from COVID-19. Sequencing used peripheral blood. The CDR3 protein: CASSRQGNQPQHF. The DNA sequence reads TGTGCCAGCAGCAGACAGGGGAATCAGCCCCAGCATTTT.